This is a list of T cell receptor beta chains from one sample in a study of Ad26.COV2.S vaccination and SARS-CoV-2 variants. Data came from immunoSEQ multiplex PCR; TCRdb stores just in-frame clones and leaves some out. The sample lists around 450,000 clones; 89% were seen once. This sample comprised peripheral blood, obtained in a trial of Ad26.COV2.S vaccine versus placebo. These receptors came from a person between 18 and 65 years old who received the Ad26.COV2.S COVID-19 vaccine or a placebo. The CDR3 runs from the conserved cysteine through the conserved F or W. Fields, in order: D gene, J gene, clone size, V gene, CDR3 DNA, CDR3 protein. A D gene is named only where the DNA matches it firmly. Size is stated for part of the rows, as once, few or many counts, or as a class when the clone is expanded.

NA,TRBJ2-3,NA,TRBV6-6,TGTGCCAGCAGGCTGACTAACACAGATACGCAGTATTTT,CASRLTNTDTQYF
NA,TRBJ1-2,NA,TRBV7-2,TGTGCCAGCAGCTTAGTATACGGGCCGGCTTATGGCTACACCTTC,CASSLVYGPAYGYTF
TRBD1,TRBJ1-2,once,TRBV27,TGTGCCAGCAGTTGGACAGGTTATGGCTACACCTTC,CASSWTGYGYTF
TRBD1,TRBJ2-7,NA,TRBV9,TGTGCCAGCAGCTTAAGTCCAGGGGGCGCTTCTTCCGAGCAGTACTTC,CASSLSPGGASSEQYF
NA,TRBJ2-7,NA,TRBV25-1,TGTGCCAGCAGTGAGGAGAAAACCTACGAGCAGTACTTC,CASSEEKTYEQYF
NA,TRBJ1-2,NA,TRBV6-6,TGTGCCAGCAGTTACGACTCGCCAGGGGCCGGCGGCTACACCTTC,CASSYDSPGAGGYTF
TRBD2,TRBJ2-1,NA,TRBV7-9,TGTGCCAGCAGCTTGTCCGGACTAGCTGGGAATGAGCAGTTCTTC,CASSLSGLAGNEQFF
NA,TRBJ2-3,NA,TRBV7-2,TGTGCCAGCAGCTTAGACCCGAGGGGCCGTCGGGGAGATACGCAGTATTTT,CASSLDPRGRRGDTQYF
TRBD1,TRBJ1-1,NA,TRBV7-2,TGTGCCAGCAGCTTCAGCTCGGGACAGAAAGCTTTCTTT,CASSFSSGQKAFF
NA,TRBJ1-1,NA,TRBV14,TGTGCCAGCAGCCAAGAGATCTCGTCCCGAGCTTTCTTT,CASSQEISSRAFF
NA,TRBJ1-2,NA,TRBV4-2,TGTGCCAGCAGCCAACCGGGGTCGGGGGACTATGGCTACACCTTC,CASSQPGSGDYGYTF
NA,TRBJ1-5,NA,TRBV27,TGTGCCAGCAGTATGGCGGGGTATAGCAATCAGCCCCAGCATTTT,CASSMAGYSNQPQHF
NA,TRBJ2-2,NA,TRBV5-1,TGCGCCAGCAGCTTGAGCCCTAACACCGGGGAGCTGTTTTTT,CASSLSPNTGELFF
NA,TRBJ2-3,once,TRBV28,TGTGCCAGCAGTTTTATGGGACCAATTAGCACAGATACGCAGTATTTT,CASSFMGPISTDTQYF
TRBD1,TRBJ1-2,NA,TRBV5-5,TGTGCCAGCAGCTTGGCCGGGGACAGGGTTACGGAGTCCTATGGCTACACCTTC,CASSLAGDRVTESYGYTF
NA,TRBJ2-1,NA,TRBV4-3,TGCGCCAGCAGCCAAGATTCTATCCGGATGTACTCCGAGCAGTTCTTC,CASSQDSIRMYSEQFF
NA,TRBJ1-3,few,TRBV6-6,TGTGCCAGCAGGGTGGGGGGAAACACCATATATTTT,CASRVGGNTIYF
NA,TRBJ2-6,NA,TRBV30,TGTGCCTGGGGGGTTGGGGCCAACGTCCTGACTTTC,CAWGVGANVLTF
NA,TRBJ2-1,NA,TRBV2,TGTGCCAGCAATACCCAGGTCGTACTCAGCAATGAGCAGTTCTTC,CASNTQVVLSNEQFF
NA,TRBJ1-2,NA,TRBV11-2,TGTGCCAGCACCTGGGGGGGGAAGTCTAACTATGGCTACACCTTC,CASTWGGKSNYGYTF
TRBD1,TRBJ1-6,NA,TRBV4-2,TGTGCCAGCAGCCAAGAGGGCCTCCGGGACAGGGGATTAGATTCACCCCTCCACTTT,CASSQEGLRDRGLDSPLHF
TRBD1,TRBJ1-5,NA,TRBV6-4,TGTGCCAGCAGTCCCGGGACAGGGGCCAATCAGCCCCAGCATTTT,CASSPGTGANQPQHF
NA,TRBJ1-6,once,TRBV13,TGTGCCAGCAGCTTAGGGGGGGGTATTACCAATTCACCCCTCCACTTT,CASSLGGGITNSPLHF
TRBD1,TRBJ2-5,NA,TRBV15,TGTGCCACCAGCAGCCACAGGGACAGGCAGTGGGAGACCCAGTACTTC,CATSSHRDRQWETQYF
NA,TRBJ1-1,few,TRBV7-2,TGTGCCAGCGGGTCGGGGCTGAGCACTGAAGCTTTCTTT,CASGSGLSTEAFF
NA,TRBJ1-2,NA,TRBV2,TGTGCCAGCAGTCCTTTAGGACAGACCGGTGGCTACACCTTC,CASSPLGQTGGYTF
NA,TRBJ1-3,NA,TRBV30,TGTGCCTGGAGTGTTCGCGGCAGACTCGGAAACACCATATATTTT,CAWSVRGRLGNTIYF
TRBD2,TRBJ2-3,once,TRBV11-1,TGTGCCAGCAGCTTACTAGCGGGCACAGATACGCAGTATTTT,CASSLLAGTDTQYF
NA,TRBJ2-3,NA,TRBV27,TGTGCCAGCAGTTCCAAAAGAAGCACAGATACGCAGTATTTT,CASSSKRSTDTQYF
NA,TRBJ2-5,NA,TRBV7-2,TGTGCCAGCAGCTTACGACTGATGAGGGGGCAAGAGACCCAGTACTTC,CASSLRLMRGQETQYF
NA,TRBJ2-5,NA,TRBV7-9,TGTGCCAGCAGTTCTACTATAGGGATTAGGACTCGGGAGACCCAGTACTTC,CASSSTIGIRTRETQYF
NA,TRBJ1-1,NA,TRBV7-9,TGTGCCAGCAGCTCCCGCGGACGGCTGAACACTGAAGCTTTCTTT,CASSSRGRLNTEAFF
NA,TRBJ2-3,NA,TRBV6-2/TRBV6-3,TGTGCCAGCAGTTACTCGAGGGGGGTATCGTGGACAGATACGCAGTATTTT,CASSYSRGVSWTDTQYF